Included here is one TCR beta chain sequence, with context. The entry originates in a study of blood T cell repertoires in COVID-19. Study in general: COVID-19 samples collected from the United States, Italy and Spain covered acute and convalescent phases. Nucleic acid was either cDNA or gDNA, and it came from T cells, B-cell-depleted T cells, or PBMCs.

CDR3 size: 15 residues. CDR1 and CDR2 (germline): SGHRS, YFSETQ. With 3 bases clipped from V and 0 bases from J, the junction kept 6 bases outside the gene matches. Sequenced by immunoSEQ multiplex PCR; TCRdb stores in-frame clones only, minus some. The table has under 200,000 clones, more than 80% seen once. This clonotype was sampled from a man in his fifties with acute or convalescent COVID-19. The rearrangement uses TRBV5-1 and TRBJ2-7; 7 bases are shared with TRBD1. Sequencing was carried out using peripheral blood. CDR3 DNA sequence: TGCGCCAGCAGCTCCGGCAGGGGGAGCTCCTACGAGCAGTACTTC. This codes for CASSSGRGSSYEQYF.